Below are 5 T cell receptor beta chains sequenced from a single sample in a study of breast tumors, draining lymph nodes, adjacent tissues. The lymph nodes were axillary draining lymph nodes from breast cancer patients. TCRdb recomputed calls from the multiplex PCR reads with MiXCR, one row per CDR3 protein. This sample has about 100,000 distinct CDR3 sequences; approximately 22% occur once, and the top ten carry roughly 1.2%. The specimen sequenced was axillary lymph node tissue. The source is a female donor with breast cancer. Some clones in this sample may be carry-over from other donors' samples.

This clonotype was observed at least ten times. V usage is TRBV7-2 and J usage is TRBJ2-1; TRBD2 matches at 10 bases. The CDR3 runs 18 residues. Germline CDR1 is SGHTA and CDR2 is FQGNSA. V dropped 1 base and J dropped 2; count of bases not matched to a gene: 8. The chain's CDR3 is CASSLGSGGAFTYNEQFF. The CDR3, as DNA: TGTGCCAGCAGCTTAGGGAGCGGGGGGGCCTTTACCTACAATGAGCAGTTCTTC.

This clonotype was seen many times. This CDR3 is CASSQDIQETYNEQFF. In DNA, the CDR3 is TGCGCCAGCAGCCAAGATATCCAGGAGACCTACAATGAGCAGTTCTTC. The J gene is TRBJ2-1, the V gene TRBV4-1; D not resolved. The germline CDR1 and CDR2 sequences are MGHRA and YSYEKL. CDR3 size: 16 residues. The V end was cut by 0 bases, the J end by 2 bases, with 11 bases between.

The table lists this clonotype with many counts. This chain links TRBV20-1 with TRBJ2-7; 7 nucleotides match TRBD1. The V and J ends lost 4 bases and 6 bases, in that order; junction bases with no gene match: 12. CDR3 length equals 14 residues. CDR1 DFQATT and CDR2 SNEGSKA come from the germline V gene (reference sequence). CDR3 DNA: TGCAGTGCTAACTACCAGACAGGGTCTTCCGAGCAGTACTTC. This sequence encodes CSANYQTGSSEQYF.

This clonotype has ten or more counts. This chain uses TRBV12-3 or TRBV12-4 with TRBJ2-2; 10 bases agree with TRBD2. Losses at the gene ends were 7 bases for V and 8 bases for J; bases not matched to a gene: 16. This CDR3 has 17 amino acids. DNA for the CDR3: TGTGCCAGCAAGAGCGGGGGGGTGAAGGTCGAGATAGGGGAGCTGTTTTTT. It codes for CASKSGGVKVEIGELFF.

This clonotype was counted many times. This rearrangement joins TRBV6-6 to TRBJ2-1; TRBD1 agrees at 7 bases. Germline values: CDR1 MNHNY, CDR2 SVGAGI (reference sequence). This CDR3 is 13 amino acids long. Trimming at V came to 4 bases and at J to 16 bases, leaving 13 bases not matched to a gene. The CDR3 loop reads CASSSWDRSEHFF. The CDR3 DNA is TGTGCCAGCAGTTCGTGGGACAGATCTGAACACTTCTTC.